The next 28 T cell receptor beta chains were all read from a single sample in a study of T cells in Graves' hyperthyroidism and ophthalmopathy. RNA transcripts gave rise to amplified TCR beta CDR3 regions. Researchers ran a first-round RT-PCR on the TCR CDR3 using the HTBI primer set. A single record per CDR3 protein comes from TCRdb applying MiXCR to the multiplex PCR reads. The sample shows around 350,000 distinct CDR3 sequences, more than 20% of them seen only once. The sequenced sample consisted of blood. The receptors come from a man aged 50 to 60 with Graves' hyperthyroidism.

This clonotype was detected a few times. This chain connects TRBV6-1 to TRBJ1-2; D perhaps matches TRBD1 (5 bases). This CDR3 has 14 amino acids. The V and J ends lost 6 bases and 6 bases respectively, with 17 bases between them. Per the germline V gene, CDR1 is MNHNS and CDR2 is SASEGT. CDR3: CASSGRAVRDGYTF. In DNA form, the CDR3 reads TGTGCCAGCAGCGGACGGGCAGTCAGGGATGGCTACACCTTC.

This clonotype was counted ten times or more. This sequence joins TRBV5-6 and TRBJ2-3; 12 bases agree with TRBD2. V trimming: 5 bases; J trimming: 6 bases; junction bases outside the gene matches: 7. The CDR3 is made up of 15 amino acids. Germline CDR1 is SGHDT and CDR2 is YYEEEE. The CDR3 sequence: CASRPRLAGVDTQYF. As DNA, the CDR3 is TGTGCCAGCAGACCCAGACTAGCGGGAGTGGATACGCAGTATTTT. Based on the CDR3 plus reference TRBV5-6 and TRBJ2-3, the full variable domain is DAGVTQSPTHLIKTRGQQVTLRCSPKSGHDTVSWYQQALGQGPQFIFQYYEEEERQRGNFPDRFSGHQFPNYSSELNVNALLLGDSALYLCASRPRLAGVDTQYFGPGTRLTVL.

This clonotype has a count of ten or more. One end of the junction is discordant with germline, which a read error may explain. The CDR3 DNA reads TGTGCCAGCAGCCCGGGACAGCGCACAGATACGCAGTATTTT. It is translated as CASSPGQRTDTQYF. V usage is TRBV5-1 and J usage is TRBJ2-3; 7 positions match TRBD1. CDR3 length: 14 amino acids. CDR1 and CDR2 from the germline V gene are SGHRS and YFSETQ. The variable domain in full, completed from reference TRBV5-1 and TRBJ2-3, reads KAGVTQTPRYLIKTRGQQVTLSCSPISGHRSVSWYQQTPGQGLQFLFEYFSETQRNKGNFPGRFSGRQFSNSRSEMNVSTLELGDSALYLCASSPGQRTDTQYFGPGTRLTVL.

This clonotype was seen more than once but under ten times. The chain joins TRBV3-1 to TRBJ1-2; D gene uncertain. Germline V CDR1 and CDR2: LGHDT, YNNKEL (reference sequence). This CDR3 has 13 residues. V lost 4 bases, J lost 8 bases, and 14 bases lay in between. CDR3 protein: CASSPDGVRGYTF. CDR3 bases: TGTGCCAGCAGCCCGGACGGCGTTAGGGGCTACACCTTC.

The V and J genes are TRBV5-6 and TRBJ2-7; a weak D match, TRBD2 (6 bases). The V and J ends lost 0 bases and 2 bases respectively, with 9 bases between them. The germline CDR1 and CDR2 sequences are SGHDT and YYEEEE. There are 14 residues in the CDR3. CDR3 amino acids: CASSLAGVPYEQYF. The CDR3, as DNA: TGTGCCAGCAGCTTGGCGGGAGTTCCCTACGAGCAGTACTTC.

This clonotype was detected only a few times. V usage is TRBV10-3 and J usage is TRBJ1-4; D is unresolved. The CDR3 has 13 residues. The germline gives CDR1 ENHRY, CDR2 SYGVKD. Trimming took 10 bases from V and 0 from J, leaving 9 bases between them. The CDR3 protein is CATKAATNEKLFF. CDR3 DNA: TGTGCCACAAAGGCCGCAACTAATGAAAAACTGTTTTTT.

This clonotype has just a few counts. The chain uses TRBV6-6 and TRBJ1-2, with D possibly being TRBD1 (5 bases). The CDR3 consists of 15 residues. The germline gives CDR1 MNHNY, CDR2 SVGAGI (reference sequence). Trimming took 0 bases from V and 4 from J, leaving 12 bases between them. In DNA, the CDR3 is TGTGCCAGCAGTTACTCGGGACCCCGAGGCTATGGCTACACCTTC. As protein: CASSYSGPRGYGYTF.

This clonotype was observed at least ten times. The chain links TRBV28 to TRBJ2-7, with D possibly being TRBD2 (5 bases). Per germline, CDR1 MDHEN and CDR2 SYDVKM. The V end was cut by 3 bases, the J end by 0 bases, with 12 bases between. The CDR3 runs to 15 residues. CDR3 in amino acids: CASSFQAGYSYEQYF. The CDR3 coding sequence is TGTGCCAGCAGTTTCCAGGCGGGTTACTCCTACGAGCAGTACTTC.

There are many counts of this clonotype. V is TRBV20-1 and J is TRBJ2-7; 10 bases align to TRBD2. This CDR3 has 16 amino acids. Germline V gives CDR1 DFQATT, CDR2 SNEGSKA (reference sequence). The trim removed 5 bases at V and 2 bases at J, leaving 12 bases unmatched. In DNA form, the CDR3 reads TGCAGTGCTCTCCCCGGGGGTGGGACTAGCGCCTACGAGCAGTACTTC. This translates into CSALPGGGTSAYEQYF.

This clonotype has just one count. The CDR3 DNA reads as TGTGCCAGCAGGGGACAGGGATCCTATGGCTACACCTTC. This sequence encodes CASRGQGSYGYTF. The chain uses TRBV28 and TRBJ1-2; 9 bases are shared with TRBD1. Germline V CDR1 and CDR2: MDHEN, SYDVKM. Germline trimming cut 6 bases from V and 4 bases from J; bases unmatched to any gene: 3. This CDR3 spans 13 amino acids.

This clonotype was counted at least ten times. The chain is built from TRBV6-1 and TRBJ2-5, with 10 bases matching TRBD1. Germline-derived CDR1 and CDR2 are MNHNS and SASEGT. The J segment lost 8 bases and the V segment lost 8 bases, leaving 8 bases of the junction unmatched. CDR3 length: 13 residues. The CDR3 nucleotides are TGTGCCAGCCGATTCGGACAGGGGGGAACCCAGTACTTC. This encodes CASRFGQGGTQYF.

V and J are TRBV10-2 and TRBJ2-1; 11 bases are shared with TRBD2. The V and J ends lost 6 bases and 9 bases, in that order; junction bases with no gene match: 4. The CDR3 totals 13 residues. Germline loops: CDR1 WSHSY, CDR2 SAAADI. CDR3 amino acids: CASRTSGDGEQFF. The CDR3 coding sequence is TGCGCCAGCAGGACTAGCGGGGATGGTGAGCAGTTCTTC.

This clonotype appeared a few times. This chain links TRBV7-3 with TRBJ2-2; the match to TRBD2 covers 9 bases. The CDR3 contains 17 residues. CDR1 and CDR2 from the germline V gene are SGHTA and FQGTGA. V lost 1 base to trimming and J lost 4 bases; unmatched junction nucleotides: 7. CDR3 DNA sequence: TGTGCCAGCAGCTTAAATTCGCCTAGCGGGATCACCGGGGAGCTGTTTTTT. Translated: CASSLNSPSGITGELFF.

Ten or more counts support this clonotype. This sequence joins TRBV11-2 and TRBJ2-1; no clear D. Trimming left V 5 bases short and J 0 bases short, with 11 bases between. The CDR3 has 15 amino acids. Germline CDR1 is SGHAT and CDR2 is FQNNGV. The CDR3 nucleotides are TGTGCCAGCAGCCAAAAACTAAGCTCCTACAATGAGCAGTTCTTC. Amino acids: CASSQKLSSYNEQFF.

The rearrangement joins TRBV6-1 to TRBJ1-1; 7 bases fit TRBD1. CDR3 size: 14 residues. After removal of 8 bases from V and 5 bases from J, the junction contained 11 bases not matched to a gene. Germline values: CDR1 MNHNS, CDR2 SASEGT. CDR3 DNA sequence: TGTGCCAGCGATATCCAAGGCAGGGGGACTGAAGCTTTCTTT. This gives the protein CASDIQGRGTEAFF.

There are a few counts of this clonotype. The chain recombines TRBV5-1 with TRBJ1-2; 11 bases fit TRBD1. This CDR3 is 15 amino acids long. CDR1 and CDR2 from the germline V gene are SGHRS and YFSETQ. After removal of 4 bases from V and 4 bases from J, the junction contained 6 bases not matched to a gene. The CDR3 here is CASSDGQGAGYGYTF. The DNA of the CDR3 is TGCGCCAGCAGCGATGGACAGGGGGCAGGCTATGGCTACACCTTC.

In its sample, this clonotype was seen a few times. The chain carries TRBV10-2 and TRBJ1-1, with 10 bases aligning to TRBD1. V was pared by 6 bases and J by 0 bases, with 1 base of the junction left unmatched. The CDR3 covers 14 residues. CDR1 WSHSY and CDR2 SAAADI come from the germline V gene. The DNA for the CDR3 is TGCGCCAGCAGGACAGGGGGCCTGAACACTGAAGCTTTCTTT. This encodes CASRTGGLNTEAFF.

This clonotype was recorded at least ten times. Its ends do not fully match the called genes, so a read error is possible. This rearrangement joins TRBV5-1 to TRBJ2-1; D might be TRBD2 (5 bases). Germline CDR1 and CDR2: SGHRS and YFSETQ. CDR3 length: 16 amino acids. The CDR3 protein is CASSLGSGSSYNEQFF. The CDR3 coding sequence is TGTGCCAGCAGCTTAGGAAGCGGTAGCTCCTACAATGAGCAGTTCTTC.

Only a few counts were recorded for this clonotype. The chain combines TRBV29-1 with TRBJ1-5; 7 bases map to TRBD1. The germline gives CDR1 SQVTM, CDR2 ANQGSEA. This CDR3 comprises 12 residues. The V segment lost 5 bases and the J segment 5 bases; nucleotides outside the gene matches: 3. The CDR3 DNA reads TGCAGCGTTCTAGGGACAGATCAGCCCCAGCATTTT. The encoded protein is CSVLGTDQPQHF.

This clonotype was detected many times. The CDR3 DNA reads as TGCAGTGCTAGAGATCTCGGCGTATTCTCCTACGAGCAGTACTTC. Its translation is CSARDLGVFSYEQYF. The V and J genes are TRBV20-1 and TRBJ2-7; D ambiguous. Germline lookup yields CDR1 DFQATT and CDR2 SNEGSKA (reference sequence). V shed 0 bases and J shed 0 bases, with 12 bases lying between them. This CDR3 contains 15 residues.

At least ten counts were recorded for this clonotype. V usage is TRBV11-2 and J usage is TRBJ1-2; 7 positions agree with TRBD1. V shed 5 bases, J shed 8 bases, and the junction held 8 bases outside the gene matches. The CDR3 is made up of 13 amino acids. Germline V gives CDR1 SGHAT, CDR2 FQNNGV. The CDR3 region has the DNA TGTGCCAGCAGCACCGGACAGGTTAACGGCTACACCTTC. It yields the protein CASSTGQVNGYTF.

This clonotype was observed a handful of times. This CDR3 reads CASSAGTGRTEAFF. In DNA, the CDR3 is TGTGCCAGCAGTGCCGGGACAGGGCGGACTGAAGCTTTCTTT. The chain is built from TRBV25-1 and TRBJ1-1; TRBD1 matches 9 bases. This CDR3 comprises 14 residues. The germline gives CDR1 MGHDK, CDR2 SYGVNS. V shed 4 bases, J shed 5 bases, and the junction held 5 bases outside the gene matches. The whole variable domain, filled in from reference TRBV25-1 and TRBJ1-1, reads EADIYQTPRYLVIGTGKKITLECSQTMGHDKMYWYQQDPGMELHLIHYSYGVNSTEKGDLSSESTVSRIRTEHFPLTLESARPSHTSQYLCASSAGTGRTEAFFGQGTRLTVV.

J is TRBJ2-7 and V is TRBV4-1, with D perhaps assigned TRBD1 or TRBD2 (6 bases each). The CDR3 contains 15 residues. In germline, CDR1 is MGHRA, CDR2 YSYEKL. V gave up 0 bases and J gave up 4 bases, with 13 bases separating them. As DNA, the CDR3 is TGCGCCAGCAGCCAAGATGCAGGGGACTTATACGAGCAGTACTTC. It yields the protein CASSQDAGDLYEQYF.

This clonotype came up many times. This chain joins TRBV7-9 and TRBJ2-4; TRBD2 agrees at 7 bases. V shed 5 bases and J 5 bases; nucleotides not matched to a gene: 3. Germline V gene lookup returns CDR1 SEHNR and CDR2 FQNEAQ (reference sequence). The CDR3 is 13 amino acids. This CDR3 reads CASSASGQNIQYF. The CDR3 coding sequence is TGTGCCAGCAGCGCTAGCGGACAAAACATTCAGTACTTC. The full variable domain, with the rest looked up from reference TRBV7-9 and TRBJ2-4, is DTGVSQNPRHKITKRGQNVTFRCDPISEHNRLYWYRQTLGQGPEFLTYFQNEAQLEKSRLLSDRFSAERPKGSFSTLEIQRTEQGDSAMYLCASSASGQNIQYFGAGTRLSVL.

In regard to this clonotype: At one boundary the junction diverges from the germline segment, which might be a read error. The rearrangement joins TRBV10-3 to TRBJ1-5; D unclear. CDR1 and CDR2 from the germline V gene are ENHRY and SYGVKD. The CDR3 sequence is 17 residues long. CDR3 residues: CASSEGPAGLSNQPQHF. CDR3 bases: TGTGCCAGCAGTGAAGGGCCAGCCGGACTTAGCAATCAGCCCCAGCATTTT.

This chain's CDR3 is CASSLDLGTDTQYF. Written as DNA, the CDR3 is TGTGCCAGCAGCTTAGACCTGGGCACAGATACGCAGTATTTT. V gene TRBV5-6 combines with J gene TRBJ2-3; D is ambiguous. Trimming removed 2 bases at V and 1 base at J, with 8 bases between. The CDR3 consists of 14 residues. CDR1 and CDR2 (germline): SGHDT, YYEEEE.

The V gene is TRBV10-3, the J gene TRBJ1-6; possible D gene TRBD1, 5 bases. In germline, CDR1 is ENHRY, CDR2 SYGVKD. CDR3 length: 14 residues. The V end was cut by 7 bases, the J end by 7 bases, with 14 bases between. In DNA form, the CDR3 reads TGTGCCATCAATCCGGGGGGTTGGAATTCACCCCTCCACTTT. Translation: CAINPGGWNSPLHF.

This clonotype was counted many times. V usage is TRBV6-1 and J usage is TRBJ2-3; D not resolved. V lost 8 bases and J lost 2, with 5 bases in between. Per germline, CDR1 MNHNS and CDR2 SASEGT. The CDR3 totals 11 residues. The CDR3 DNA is TGTGCCAGCGGATCCACAGATACGCAGTATTTT. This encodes CASGSTDTQYF.